The present T cell receptor beta chain was sequenced within a study of T cells in Graves' hyperthyroidism and ophthalmopathy. This clonotype was seen ten or more times. Using RNA transcripts as the source, TCR beta CDR3 regions were amplified. With the HTBI primer set, the TCR CDR3 went through a first round of RT-PCR. TCRdb independently ran MiXCR on the multiplex PCR reads; one entry per CDR3 protein. The data hold approximately 430,000 distinct CDR3 sequences, with roughly 14% observed a single time. The junction had 0 bases not matched to a gene; V was cut back by 2 bases and J by 3 bases. Per germline, CDR1 MNHNY and CDR2 SVGAGI (reference sequence). CDR3 length equals 15 residues.

The chain couples TRBV6-6 to TRBJ2-7; 14 bases fit TRBD2. Specimen: blood. This sequence originates from a man younger than 30 with Graves' ophthalmopathy. The CDR3 region has the DNA TGTGCCAGCAGTTACGGGACTAGCGGGAGCTACGAGCAGTACTTC. It specifies CASSYGTSGSYEQYF.